Listed below are T cell receptor beta chains from one sample, sequenced in a study of OX40 agonist ivuxolimab in advanced cancers. Here immunoSEQ multiplex PCR was the method, and the copy in TCRdb shows in-frame clones only, minus some. The sample lists 60,000 to 95,000 clones; roughly nine tenths were seen once. The source material was CD4+ or CD8+ T cells sorted from blood, sampled in a trial of the OX40 agonist ivuxolimab. The receptors were gathered from an adult with an advanced solid tumor such as melanoma, head and neck, liver or kidney cancer. Both conserved end residues are part of each CDR3. D genes are given only for firm matches. Not every row has a clone size; where given, it reads once, few, many or a size class.

>NA|TRBJ2-7|TRBV6-5|NA
CASTRPGSYEQYF
TGTGCCAGCACCCGCCCGGGGTCCTACGAGCAGTACTTC
>NA|TRBJ2-5|TRBV6-1|NA
CASSGGLQETQYF
TGTGCCAGCAGTGGAGGGCTCCAAGAGACCCAGTACTTC
>once|TRBJ2-1|TRBV7-6|TRBD2
CASSRNPSGGYNEQFF
TGTGCCAGCAGCCGAAACCCTAGCGGGGGGTACAATGAGCAGTTCTTC
>NA|TRBJ2-7|TRBV15|NA
CATKFDRQTYEQYF
TGTGCCACGAAGTTCGACAGGCAGACCTACGAGCAGTACTTC
>NA|TRBJ1-6|TRBV5-6|NA
CASGPYNSPLHF
TGTGCCAGCGGCCCATATAATTCACCCCTCCACTTT
>NA|TRBJ1-5|TRBV28|TRBD1
CASSPGDRFNQPQHF
TGTGCCAGCAGTCCAGGGGACAGGTTCAATCAGCCCCAGCATTTT
>few|TRBJ2-3|TRBV6-1|NA
CASKSGSPDTQYF
TGTGCCAGCAAGTCGGGGTCCCCAGATACGCAGTATTTT
>NA|TRBJ2-2|TRBV7-2|NA
CASSGAGITGELFF
TGTGCCAGCAGCGGGGCGGGAATCACCGGGGAGCTGTTTTTT
>NA|TRBJ1-1|TRBV28|NA
CASNRRGDTEAFF
TGTGCCAGCAACCGGAGGGGGGACACTGAAGCTTTCTTT
>NA|TRBJ2-3|TRBV2|NA
CASCRRAYQSTDTQYF
TGTGCCAGCTGCCGGAGGGCTTATCAATCCACAGATACGCAGTATTTT
>NA|TRBJ2-7|TRBV5-1|TRBD2
CASSPGTSGYEQYF
TGCGCCAGCAGCCCCGGGACTAGCGGGTACGAGCAGTACTTC
>NA|TRBJ1-2|TRBV29-1|NA
CSVVGGYGYTF
TGCAGCGTTGTAGGCGGTTATGGCTACACCTTC
>once|TRBJ2-2|TRBV7-9|NA
CASSLSSSGNTGELFF
TGTGCCAGCAGCTTATCTTCCAGCGGAAACACCGGGGAGCTGTTTTTT
>NA|TRBJ2-1|TRBV5-6|NA
CASSLAGLVGGEQFF
TGTGCCAGCAGCTTGGCCGGGCTAGTTGGTGGTGAGCAGTTCTTC
>NA|TRBJ2-7|TRBV6-5|NA
CASSYSRTDLRRYF
TGTGCCAGCAGTTACTCGAGAACAGATCTACGAAGGTACTTC